These T cell receptor beta chains were read from a single sample in a study of OX40 agonist ivuxolimab in advanced cancers. Assay: immunoSEQ multiplex PCR; the TCRdb copy retains only in-frame clones and omits some. The data contain about 22,000 clones, approximately 80% of them seen just once; the ten biggest clones take up about 37%. Sequenced material: CD4+ or CD8+ T cells sorted from blood, taken in a trial of the OX40 agonist ivuxolimab. Every receptor here comes from an adult with an advanced solid tumor such as melanoma, head and neck, liver or kidney cancer. CDR3s include the opening cysteine and the closing phenylalanine or tryptophan. The order of the fields is V gene, D gene, J gene, clone size, CDR3 DNA, CDR3 protein. D genes are given only for firm matches. Clone size is not always given. Where it is, it says once, few, many or a class for expanded clones.

V: TRBV7-9
D: NA
J: TRBJ1-2
size: NA
DNA: TGTGCCAGCAGCACGACAGCCGGAAGTAGCTATGGCTACACCTTC
CDR3: CASSTTAGSSYGYTF

V: TRBV27
D: NA
J: TRBJ1-2
size: NA
DNA: TGTGCCAGCAGGATTAGGGGCCCCGGTGACTATGGCTACACCTTC
CDR3: CASRIRGPGDYGYTF

V: TRBV25-1
D: TRBD1
J: TRBJ2-7
size: NA
DNA: TGTGCCAGCCCCCTATCTGGGGACAGGAGTTACGAGCAGTACTTC
CDR3: CASPLSGDRSYEQYF

V: TRBV27
D: TRBD2
J: TRBJ2-3
size: NA
DNA: TGTGCCAGCAGTTTTAGCGGGAGAGGCACAGATACGCAGTATTTT
CDR3: CASSFSGRGTDTQYF

V: TRBV5-1
D: NA
J: TRBJ1-3
size: NA
DNA: TGCGCCAGCAGCTTGGGAGGGGGCTCTGGAAACACCATATATTTT
CDR3: CASSLGGGSGNTIYF

V: TRBV7-9
D: NA
J: TRBJ1-6
size: NA
DNA: TGTGCCAGCAGCTTGGCCTCGGGGTACGGTAATTCACCCCTCCACTTT
CDR3: CASSLASGYGNSPLHF

V: TRBV5-5
D: NA
J: TRBJ2-7
size: NA
DNA: TGTGCCAGCAGCTTGGAGGTAATTTCAGCTCCTATGATTAGCTCCTACGAGCAGTACTTC
CDR3: CASSLEVISAPMISSYEQYF

V: TRBV11-2
D: NA
J: TRBJ1-1
size: NA
DNA: TGTGCCAGCAGCTTAGGTGCAGTTGAAGCTTTCTTT
CDR3: CASSLGAVEAFF

V: TRBV11-2
D: TRBD1
J: TRBJ2-7
size: NA
DNA: TGTGCCAGCAGCCTCCTGACAGGGCGGTCCTACGAGCAGTACTTC
CDR3: CASSLLTGRSYEQYF

V: TRBV5-1
D: NA
J: TRBJ2-4
size: once
DNA: TGCGCCAGCAGCTTGGCCAGAGAGGGGCCTGTTCAGTACTTC
CDR3: CASSLAREGPVQYF